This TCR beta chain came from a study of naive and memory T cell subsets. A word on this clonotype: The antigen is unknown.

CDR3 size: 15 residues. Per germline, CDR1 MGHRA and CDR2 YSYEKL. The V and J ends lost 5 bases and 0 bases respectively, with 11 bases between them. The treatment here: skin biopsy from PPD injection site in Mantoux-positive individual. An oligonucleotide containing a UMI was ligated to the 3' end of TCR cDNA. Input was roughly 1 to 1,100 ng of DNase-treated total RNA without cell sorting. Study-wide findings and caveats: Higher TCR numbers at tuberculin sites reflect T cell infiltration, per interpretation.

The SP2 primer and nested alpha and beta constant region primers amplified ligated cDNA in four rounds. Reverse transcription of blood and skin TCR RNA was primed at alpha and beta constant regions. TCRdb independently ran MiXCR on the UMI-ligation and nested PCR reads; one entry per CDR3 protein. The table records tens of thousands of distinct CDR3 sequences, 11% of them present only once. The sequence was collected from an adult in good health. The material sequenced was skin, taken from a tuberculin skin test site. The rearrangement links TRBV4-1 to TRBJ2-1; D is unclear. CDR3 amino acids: CASSESLSSYNEQFF. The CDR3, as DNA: TGCGCCAGCAGCGAAAGTTTGAGCTCCTACAATGAGCAGTTCTTC.